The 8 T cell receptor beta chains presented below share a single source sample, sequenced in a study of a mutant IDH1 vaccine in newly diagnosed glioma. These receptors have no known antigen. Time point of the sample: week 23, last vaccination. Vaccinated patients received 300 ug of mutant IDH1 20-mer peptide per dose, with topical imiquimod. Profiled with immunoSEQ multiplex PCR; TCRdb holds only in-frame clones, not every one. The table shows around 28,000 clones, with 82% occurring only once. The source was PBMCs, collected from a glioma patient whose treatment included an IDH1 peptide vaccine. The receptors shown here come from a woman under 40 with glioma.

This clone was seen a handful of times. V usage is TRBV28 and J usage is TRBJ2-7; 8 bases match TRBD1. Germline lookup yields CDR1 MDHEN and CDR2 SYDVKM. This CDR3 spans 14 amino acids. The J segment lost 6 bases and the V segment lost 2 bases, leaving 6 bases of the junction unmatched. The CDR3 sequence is CASSLAQGASEQYF. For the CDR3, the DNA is TGTGCCAGCAGTTTAGCGCAGGGGGCGAGCGAGCAGTACTTC.

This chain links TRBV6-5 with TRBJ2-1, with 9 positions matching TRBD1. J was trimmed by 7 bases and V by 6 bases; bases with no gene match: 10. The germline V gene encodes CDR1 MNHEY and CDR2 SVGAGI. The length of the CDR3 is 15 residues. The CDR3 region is CASSQDRGYRNEQFF. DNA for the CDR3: TGTGCCAGCAGCCAAGACAGGGGGTATCGGAATGAGCAGTTCTTC.

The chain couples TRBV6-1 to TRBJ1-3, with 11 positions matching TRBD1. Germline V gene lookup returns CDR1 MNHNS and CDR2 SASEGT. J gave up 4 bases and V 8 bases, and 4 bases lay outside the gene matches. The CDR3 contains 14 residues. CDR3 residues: CASAGQGAGNTIYF. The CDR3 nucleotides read TGTGCCAGCGCCGGACAGGGGGCAGGAAACACCATATATTTT.

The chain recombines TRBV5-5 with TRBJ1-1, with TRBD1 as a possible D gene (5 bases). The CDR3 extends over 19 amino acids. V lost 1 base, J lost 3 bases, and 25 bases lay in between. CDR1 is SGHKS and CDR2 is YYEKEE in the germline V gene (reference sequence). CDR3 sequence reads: CASSLRELRNKSGDTEAFF. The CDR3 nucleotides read TGTGCCAGCAGCTTGCGGGAACTGCGAAACAAGTCGGGGGACACTGAAGCTTTCTTT.

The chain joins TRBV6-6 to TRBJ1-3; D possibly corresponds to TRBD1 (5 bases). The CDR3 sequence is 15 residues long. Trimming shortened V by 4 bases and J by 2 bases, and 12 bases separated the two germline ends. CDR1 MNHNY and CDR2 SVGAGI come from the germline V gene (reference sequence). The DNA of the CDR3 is TGTGCCAGCAGTTCCCAGGTGGGGGCTGGAAACACCATATATTTT. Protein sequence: CASSSQVGAGNTIYF.

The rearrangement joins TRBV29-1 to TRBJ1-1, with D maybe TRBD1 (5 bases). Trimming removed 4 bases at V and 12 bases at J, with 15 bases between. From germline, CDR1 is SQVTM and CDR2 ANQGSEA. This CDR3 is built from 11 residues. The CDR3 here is CSVVRGDESFF. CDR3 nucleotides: TGCAGCGTTGTGCGAGGGGATGAGTCTTTCTTT.

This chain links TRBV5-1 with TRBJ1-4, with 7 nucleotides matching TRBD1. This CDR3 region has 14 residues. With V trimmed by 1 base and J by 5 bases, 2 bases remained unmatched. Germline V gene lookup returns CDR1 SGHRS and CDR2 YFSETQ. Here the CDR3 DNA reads TGCGCCAGCAGCTTGACAGGGGAGAATGAAAAACTGTTTTTT. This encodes CASSLTGENEKLFF.

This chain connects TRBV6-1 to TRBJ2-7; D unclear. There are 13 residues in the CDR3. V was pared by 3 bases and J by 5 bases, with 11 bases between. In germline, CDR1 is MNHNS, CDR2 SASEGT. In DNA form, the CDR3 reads TGTGCCAGCAGTGATCCCCTTTCGGACGAGCAGTACTTC. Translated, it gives CASSDPLSDEQYF.